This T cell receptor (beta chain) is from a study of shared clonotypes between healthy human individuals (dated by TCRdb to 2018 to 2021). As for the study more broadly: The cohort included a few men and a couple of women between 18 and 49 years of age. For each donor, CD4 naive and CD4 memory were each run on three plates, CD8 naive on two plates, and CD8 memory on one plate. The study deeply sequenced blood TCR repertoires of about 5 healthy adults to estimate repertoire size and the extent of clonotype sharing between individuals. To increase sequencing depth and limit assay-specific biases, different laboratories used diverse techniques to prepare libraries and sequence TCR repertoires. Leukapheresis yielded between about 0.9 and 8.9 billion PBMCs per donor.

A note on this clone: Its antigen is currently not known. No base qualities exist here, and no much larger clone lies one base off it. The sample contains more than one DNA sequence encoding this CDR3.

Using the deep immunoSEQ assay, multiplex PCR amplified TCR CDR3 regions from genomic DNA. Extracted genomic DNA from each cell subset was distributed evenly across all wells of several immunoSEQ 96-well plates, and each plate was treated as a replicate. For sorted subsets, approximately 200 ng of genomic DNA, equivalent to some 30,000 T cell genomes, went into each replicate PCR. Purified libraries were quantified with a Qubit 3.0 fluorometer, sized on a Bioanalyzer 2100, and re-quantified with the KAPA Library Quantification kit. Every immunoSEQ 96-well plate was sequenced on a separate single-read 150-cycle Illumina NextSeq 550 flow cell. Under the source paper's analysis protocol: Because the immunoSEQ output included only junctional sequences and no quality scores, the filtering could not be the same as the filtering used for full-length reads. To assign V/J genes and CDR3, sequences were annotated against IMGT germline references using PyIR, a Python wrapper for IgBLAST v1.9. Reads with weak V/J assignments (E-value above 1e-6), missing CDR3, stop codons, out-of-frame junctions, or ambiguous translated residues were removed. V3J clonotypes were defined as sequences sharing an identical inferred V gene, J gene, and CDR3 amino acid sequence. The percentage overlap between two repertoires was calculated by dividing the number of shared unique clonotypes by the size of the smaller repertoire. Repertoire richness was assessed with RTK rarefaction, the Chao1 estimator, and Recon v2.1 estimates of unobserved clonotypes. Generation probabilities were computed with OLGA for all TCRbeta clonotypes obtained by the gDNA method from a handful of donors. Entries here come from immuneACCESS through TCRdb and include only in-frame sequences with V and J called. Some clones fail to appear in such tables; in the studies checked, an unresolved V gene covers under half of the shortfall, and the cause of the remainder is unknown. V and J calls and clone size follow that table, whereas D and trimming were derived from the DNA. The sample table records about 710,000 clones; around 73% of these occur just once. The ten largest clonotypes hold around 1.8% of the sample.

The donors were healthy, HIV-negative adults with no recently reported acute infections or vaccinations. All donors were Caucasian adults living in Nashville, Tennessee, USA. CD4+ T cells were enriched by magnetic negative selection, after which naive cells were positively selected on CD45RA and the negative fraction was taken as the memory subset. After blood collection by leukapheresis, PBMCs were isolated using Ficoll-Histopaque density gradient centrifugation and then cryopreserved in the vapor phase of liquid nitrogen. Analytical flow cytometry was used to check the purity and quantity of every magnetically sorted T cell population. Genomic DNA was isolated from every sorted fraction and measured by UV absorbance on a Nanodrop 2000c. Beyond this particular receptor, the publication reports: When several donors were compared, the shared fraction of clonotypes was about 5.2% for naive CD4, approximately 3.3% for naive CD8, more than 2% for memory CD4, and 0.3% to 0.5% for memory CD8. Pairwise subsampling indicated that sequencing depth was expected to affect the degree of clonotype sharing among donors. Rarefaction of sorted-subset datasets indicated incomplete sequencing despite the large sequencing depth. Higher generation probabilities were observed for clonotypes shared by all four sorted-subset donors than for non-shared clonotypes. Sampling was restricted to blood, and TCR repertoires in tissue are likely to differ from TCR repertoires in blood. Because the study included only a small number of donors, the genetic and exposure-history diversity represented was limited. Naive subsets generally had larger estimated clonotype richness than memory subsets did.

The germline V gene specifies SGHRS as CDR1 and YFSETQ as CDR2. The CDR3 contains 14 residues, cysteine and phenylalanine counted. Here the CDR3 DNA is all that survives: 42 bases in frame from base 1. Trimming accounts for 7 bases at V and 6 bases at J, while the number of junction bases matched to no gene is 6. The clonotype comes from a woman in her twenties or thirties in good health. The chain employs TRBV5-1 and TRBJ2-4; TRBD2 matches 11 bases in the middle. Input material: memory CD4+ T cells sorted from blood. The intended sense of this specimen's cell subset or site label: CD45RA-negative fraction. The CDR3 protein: CASSPGTSGNIQYF. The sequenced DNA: TGCGCCAGCTCCCCGGGGACTAGCGGAAACATTCAGTACTTC. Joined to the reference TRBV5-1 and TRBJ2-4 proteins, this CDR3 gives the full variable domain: KAGVTQTPRYLIKTRGQQVTLSCSPISGHRSVSWYQQTPGQGLQFLFEYFSETQRNKGNFPGRFSGRQFSNSRSEMNVSTLELGDSALYLCASSPGTSGNIQYFGAGTRLSVL.